The entry that follows covers one TCR beta chain sequence. This specimen comes from a study of T cells in tuberculosis. Study-wide context: The T cells targeted glucose monomycolate, a mycobacterial lipid, via CD1B.

Cells were sorted from thawed PBMC rested overnight and stained with GMM-loaded CD1B tetramer, viability dye and anti-CD3. CD1B tetramers were loaded with Rhodococcus equi-derived C32 glucose monomycolate. CD14-expressing monocytes were removed from PBMC before cryopreservation and sorting. CDR1 is ENHRY and CDR2 is SYGVKD in the germline V gene. The CDR3 contains 15 residues. V dropped 5 bases and J dropped 2 bases, with 12 bases sitting between them. No alpha-beta pairing information exists for these sequences. Assay: immunoSEQ multiplex PCR; the TCRdb copy retains only in-frame clones and omits some. The data hold 50,000 to 65,000 clones, with around 90% observed a single time.

Material for sequencing was CD1b-GMM tetramer-negative cells sorted from PBMCs. The TCR originated in an adult woman with latent tuberculosis. The chain combines TRBV10-3 with TRBJ2-2; D is perhaps TRBD2 (6 bases). In nucleotides, the CDR3 is TGTGCCATCAGTCTTGGAGGGCCTAACACCGGGGAGCTGTTTTTT. Its protein product is CAISLGGPNTGELFF.